These T cell receptor beta chains were read from a single sample in a study of CD8 T cells in Susac syndrome. Each CDR3 protein gets one entry after TCRdb re-called the immunoSEQ multiplex PCR reads with MiXCR. The data show more than 65,000 distinct CDR3 sequences, more than 85% seen once. Sequencing was performed on CD8+ T cells from PBMCs. Every receptor here comes from a human donor with Susac syndrome. The CDR3 runs from the conserved cysteine through the conserved F or W. The order of the fields is V gene, clone size, D gene, J gene, CDR3 DNA, CDR3 protein. D genes are given only for firm matches. The listing skips clone size in some rows; elsewhere it reads once, few, many or a size class.

>TRBV7-9|-|-|TRBJ2-7
TGTGCCAGCAGCTTACCCAGGGGTCCCTACGAGCAGTACTTC
CASSLPRGPYEQYF
>TRBV20-1|-|TRBD2|TRBJ2-3
TGCAGTGCTAGCTTTCTAGCGGGAGCCCCAGATACGCAGTATTTT
CSASFLAGAPDTQYF
>TRBV5-6|once|-|TRBJ2-2
TGTGCCAGCAGCTTGTCTAGGCCCGGGGAGCTGTTTTTT
CASSLSRPGELFF
>TRBV5-6|-|-|TRBJ1-5
TGTGCCAGCAGCTTGGGGACAGTACAGCCCCAGCATTTT
CASSLGTVQPQHF
>TRBV20-1|-|-|TRBJ2-7
TGCAGTGCTAGCGAGGGAGGTCCCTACGAGCAGTACTTC
CSASEGGPYEQYF
>TRBV9|-|-|TRBJ1-1
TGTGCCAGCAGCGGGACCGGGACACCTAAGAACACTGAAGCTTTCTTT
CASSGTGTPKNTEAFF
>TRBV5-6|-|-|TRBJ2-5
TGTGCCAGCAGCTTGCCGGAACTCCAAGAGACCCAGTACTTC
CASSLPELQETQYF
>TRBV25-1|-|-|TRBJ1-1
TGTGCCAGCAGTGAAGGACCTTGGGGGAGTTACACTGAAGCTTTCTTT
CASSEGPWGSYTEAFF
>TRBV7-8|-|TRBD1|TRBJ2-2
TGTGCCAGCAGCTTAGCTAGGGACAGCTTCTACCAGCTGTTTTTT
CASSLARDSFYQLFF
>TRBV27|once|-|TRBJ1-5
TGTGCCAGCAGTTTATCCGGGCCCGCCATCAATCAGCCCCAGCATTTT
CASSLSGPAINQPQHF
>TRBV6-6|-|TRBD2|TRBJ2-5
TGTGCCAGCAGGGGGGGGGAGGGCCAAGAGACCCAGTACTTC
CASRGGEGQETQYF
>TRBV5-6|-|-|TRBJ2-1
TGTGCCAGCAGTTATAGCCAGAATGAGCAGTTCTTC
CASSYSQNEQFF